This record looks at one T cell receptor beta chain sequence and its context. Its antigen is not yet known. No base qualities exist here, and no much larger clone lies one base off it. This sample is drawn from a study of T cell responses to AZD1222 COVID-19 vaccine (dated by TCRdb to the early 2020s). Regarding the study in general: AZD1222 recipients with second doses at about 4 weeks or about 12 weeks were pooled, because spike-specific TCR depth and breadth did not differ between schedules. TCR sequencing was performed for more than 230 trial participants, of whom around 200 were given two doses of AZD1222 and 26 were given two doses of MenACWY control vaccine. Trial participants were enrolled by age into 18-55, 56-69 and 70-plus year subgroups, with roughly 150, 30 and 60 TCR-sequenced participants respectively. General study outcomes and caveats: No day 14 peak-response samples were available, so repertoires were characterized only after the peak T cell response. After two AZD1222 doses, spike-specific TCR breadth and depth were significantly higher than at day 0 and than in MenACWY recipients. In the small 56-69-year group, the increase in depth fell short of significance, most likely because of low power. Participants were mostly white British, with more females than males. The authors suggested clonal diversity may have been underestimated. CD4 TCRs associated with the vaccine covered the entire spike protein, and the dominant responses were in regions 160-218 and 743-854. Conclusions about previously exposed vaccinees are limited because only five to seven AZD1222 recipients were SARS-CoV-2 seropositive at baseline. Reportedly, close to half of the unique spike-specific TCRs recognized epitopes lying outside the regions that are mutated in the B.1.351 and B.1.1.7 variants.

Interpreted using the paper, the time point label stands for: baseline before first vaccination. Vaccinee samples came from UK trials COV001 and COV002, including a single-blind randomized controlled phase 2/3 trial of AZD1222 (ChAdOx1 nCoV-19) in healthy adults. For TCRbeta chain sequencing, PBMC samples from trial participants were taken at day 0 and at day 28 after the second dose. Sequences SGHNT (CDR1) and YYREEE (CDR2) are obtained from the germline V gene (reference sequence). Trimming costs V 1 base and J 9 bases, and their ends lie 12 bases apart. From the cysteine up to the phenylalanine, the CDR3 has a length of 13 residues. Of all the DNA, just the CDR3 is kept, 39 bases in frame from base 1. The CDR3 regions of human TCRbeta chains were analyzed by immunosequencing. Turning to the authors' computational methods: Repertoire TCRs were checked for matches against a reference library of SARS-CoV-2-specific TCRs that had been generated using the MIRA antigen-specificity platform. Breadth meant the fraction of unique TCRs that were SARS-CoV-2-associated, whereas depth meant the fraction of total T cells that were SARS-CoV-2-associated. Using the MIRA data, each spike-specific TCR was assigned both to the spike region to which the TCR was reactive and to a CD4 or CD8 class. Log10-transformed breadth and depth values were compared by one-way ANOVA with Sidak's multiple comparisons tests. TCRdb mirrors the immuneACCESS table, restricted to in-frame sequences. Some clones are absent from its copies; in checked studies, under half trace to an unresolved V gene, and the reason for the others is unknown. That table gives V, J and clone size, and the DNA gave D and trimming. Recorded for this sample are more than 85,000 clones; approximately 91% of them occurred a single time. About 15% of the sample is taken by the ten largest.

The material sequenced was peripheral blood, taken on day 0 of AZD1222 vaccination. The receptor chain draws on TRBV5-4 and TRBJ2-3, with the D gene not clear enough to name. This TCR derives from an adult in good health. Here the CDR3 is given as CASSLIEMRTQYF. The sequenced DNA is TGTGCCAGCAGCTTGATCGAGATGCGGACGCAGTATTTT.